This TCR beta chain was captured by sequencing in a study of identical twins. The study's findings and limits: The authors drew conclusions from cross-sectional statistical analysis rather than following the same donors.

Each CDR3 protein is one row after TCRdb ran MiXCR on the 5' RACE reads. The sample includes under 350,000 distinct CDR3 sequences, 9.5% of them seen just once. A word on this clonotype: Its cognate antigen is unknown.

A further study also used this sample, focusing on yellow fever vaccine responses in identical twins.

Sequenced material: CD8+ T cells sorted from blood. The clonotype originates from a woman aged 18 to 35 in good health.

The CDR3 spells CASSLAQREGTQYF. The CDR3 bases are TGTGCCAGCAGCTTAGCGCAGCGGGAAGGGACCCAGTACTTC. The rearrangement links TRBV7-2 to TRBJ2-5, with TRBD2 identical over 7 bases. Germline CDR1 reads SGHTA; CDR2 reads FQGNSA. CDR3 length equals 14 residues. The junction had 5 bases not matched to a gene; V was cut back by 0 bases and J by 7 bases.